The clone carrying this T cell receptor beta chain was recorded at least ten times. A single record per CDR3 protein comes from TCRdb applying MiXCR to the 5' RACE reads. The table lists hundreds of thousands of distinct CDR3 sequences, approximately 29% of them singletons. The source of the sample is a study of T-cell memory formation after mild COVID-19. With 0 bases removed from V and 0 bases from J, the gap between germline ends came to 7 bases. The CDR3 runs 14 residues. From germline, CDR1 is SGHDT and CDR2 YYEEEE. This receptor was taken from an adult woman who had mild COVID-19 (a few samples of this study predate the infection). Cell type and time point are not known. The genes are TRBV5-6 and TRBJ2-7; D is undetermined. Sequenced material: PBMCs or a T cell subset sorted from them (not recorded which). CDR3 coding DNA: TGTGCCAGCAGCTTGGGCAGGAGCTCCTACGAGCAGTACTTC. Translation: CASSLGRSSYEQYF. Together with reference TRBV5-6 and TRBJ2-7, the CDR3 gives the full variable domain: DAGVTQSPTHLIKTRGQQVTLRCSPKSGHDTVSWYQQALGQGPQFIFQYYEEEERQRGNFPDRFSGHQFPNYSSELNVNALLLGDSALYLCASSLGRSSYEQYFGPGTRLTVT.